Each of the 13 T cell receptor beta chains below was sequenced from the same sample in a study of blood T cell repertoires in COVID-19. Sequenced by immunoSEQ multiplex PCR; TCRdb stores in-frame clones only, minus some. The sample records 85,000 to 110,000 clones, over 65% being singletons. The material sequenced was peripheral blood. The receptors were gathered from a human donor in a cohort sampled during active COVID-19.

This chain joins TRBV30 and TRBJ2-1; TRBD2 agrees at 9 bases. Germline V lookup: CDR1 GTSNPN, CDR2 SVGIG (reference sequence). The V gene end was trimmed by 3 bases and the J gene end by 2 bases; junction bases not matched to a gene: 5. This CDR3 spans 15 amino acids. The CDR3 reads CAWRTTSGPYNEQFF. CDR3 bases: TGTGCCTGGAGAACTACTAGCGGGCCCTACAATGAGCAGTTCTTC.

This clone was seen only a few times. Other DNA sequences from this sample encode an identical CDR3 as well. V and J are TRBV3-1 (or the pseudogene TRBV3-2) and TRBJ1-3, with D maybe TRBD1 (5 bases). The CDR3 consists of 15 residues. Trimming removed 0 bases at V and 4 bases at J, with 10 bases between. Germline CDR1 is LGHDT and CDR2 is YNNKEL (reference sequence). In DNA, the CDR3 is TGTGCCAGCAGCCAAGAGGGGGGGAACGGAAACACCATATATTTT. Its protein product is CASSQEGGNGNTIYF.

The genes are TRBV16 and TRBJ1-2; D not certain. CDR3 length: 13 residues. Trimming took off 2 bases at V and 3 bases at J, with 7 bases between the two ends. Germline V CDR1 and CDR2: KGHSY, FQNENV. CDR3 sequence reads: CASSQVRDYGYTF. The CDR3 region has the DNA TGTGCCAGCAGCCAAGTACGGGACTATGGCTACACCTTC.

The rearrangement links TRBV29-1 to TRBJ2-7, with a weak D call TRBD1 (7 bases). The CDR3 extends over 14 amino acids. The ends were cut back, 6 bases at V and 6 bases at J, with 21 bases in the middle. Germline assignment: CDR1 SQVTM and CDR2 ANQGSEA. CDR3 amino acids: CSVLWAGGSGEQYF. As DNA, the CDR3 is TGCAGCGTGTTATGGGCAGGGGGGTCAGGCGAGCAGTACTTC.

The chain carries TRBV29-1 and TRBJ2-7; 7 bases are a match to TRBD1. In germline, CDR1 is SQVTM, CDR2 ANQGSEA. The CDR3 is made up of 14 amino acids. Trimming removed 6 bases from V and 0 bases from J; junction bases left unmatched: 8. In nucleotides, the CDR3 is TGCAGCGTAGTCCCGACAGGGACCTCCTACGAGCAGTACTTC. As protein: CSVVPTGTSYEQYF.

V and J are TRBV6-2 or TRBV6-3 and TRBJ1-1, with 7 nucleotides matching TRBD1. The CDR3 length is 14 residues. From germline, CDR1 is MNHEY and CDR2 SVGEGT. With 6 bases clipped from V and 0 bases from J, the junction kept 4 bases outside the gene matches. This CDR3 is CASRPDRVNTEAFF. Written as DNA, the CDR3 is TGTGCCAGCAGGCCTGACAGGGTGAACACTGAAGCTTTCTTT.

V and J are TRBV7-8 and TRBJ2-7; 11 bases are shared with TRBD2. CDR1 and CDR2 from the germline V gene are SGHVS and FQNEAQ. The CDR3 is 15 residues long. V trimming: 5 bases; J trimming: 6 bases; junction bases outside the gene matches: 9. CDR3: CASSPRLAGPAEQYF. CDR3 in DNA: TGTGCCAGCAGCCCTCGACTAGCGGGGCCCGCCGAGCAGTACTTC. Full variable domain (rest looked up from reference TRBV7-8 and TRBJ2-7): GAGVSQSPRYKVAKRGQDVALRCDPISGHVSLFWYQQALGQGPEFLTYFQNEAQLDKSGLPSDRFFAERPEGSVSTLKIQRTQQEDSAVYLCASSPRLAGPAEQYFGPGTRLTVT.

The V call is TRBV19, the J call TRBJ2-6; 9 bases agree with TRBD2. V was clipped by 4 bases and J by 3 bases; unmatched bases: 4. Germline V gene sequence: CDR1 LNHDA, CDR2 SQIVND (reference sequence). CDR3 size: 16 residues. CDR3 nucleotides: TGTGCCAGTAGTAGCCTAGCGGGGATTGGGGCCAACGTCCTGACTTTC. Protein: CASSSLAGIGANVLTF.

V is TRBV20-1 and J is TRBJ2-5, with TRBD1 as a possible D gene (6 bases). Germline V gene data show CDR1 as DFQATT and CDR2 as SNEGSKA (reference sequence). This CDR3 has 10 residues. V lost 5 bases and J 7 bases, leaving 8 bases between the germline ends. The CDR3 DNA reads TGCAGTGCTGGCAGGGGGACCCAGTACTTC. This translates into CSAGRGTQYF.

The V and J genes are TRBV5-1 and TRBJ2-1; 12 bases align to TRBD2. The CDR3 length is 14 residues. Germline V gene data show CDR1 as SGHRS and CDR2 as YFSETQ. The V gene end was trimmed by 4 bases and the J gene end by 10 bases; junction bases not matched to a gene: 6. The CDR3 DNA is TGCGCCAGCAGCCGACTAGCGGGGGAGTTGGAGCAGTTCTTC. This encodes CASSRLAGELEQFF.

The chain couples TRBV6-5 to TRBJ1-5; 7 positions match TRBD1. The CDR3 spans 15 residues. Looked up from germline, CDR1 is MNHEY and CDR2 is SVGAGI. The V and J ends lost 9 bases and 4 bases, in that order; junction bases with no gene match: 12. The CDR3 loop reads CASRGGTASNQPQHF. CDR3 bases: TGTGCCAGTCGGGGCGGGACAGCCTCAAATCAGCCCCAGCATTTT.

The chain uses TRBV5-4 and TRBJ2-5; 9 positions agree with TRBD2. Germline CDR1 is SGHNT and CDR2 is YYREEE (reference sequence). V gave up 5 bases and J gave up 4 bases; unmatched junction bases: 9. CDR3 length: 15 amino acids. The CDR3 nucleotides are TGTGCCAGCAGACGCGGGACTAGCTCTACAGAGACCCAGTACTTC. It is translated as CASRRGTSSTETQYF.

CDR3 sequence reads: CSVGTDYSNQPQHF. The CDR3 DNA is TGCAGCGTCGGGACAGATTATAGCAATCAGCCCCAGCATTTT. This sequence joins TRBV29-1 and TRBJ1-5; TRBD1 agrees at 7 bases. The CDR3 length is 14 residues. With 6 bases clipped from V and 0 bases from J, the junction kept 5 bases outside the gene matches. Germline CDR1 SQVTM, CDR2 ANQGSEA.